Shown below are 12 T cell receptor beta chains from a single sample sequenced in a study of blood T cell repertoires in COVID-19. Sequenced by immunoSEQ multiplex PCR; TCRdb stores in-frame clones only, minus some. The table has fewer than 70,000 clones, about nine tenths seen once; the top ten hold roughly 8.4%. The source material was peripheral blood. Source of these receptors: a woman in her 70s with active COVID-19.

The CDR3 nucleotides are TGTGCCAGCAGTTTAAGGTATTCGGAGTCTAACTATGGCTACACCTTC. This encodes CASSLRYSESNYGYTF. The chain recombines TRBV28 with TRBJ1-2; no definite D call. With 2 bases removed from V and 0 bases from J, the gap between germline ends came to 13 bases. CDR1 is MDHEN, CDR2 SYDVKM, per germline. The CDR3 consists of 16 residues.

The gene calls are TRBV19 and TRBJ1-5; the D gene is possibly TRBD1 (5 bases). V was shortened by 9 bases and J by 1 base, with 16 bases between the two germline ends. The CDR3 is 15 amino acids. Germline V gene lookup returns CDR1 LNHDA and CDR2 SQIVND (reference sequence). CDR3 sequence: CASHQGERSNQPQHF. Written as DNA, the CDR3 is TGTGCCAGCCATCAAGGGGAAAGGAGCAATCAGCCCCAGCATTTT.

This rearrangement joins TRBV7-3 to TRBJ2-2; 7 bases line up with TRBD1. The junction had 10 bases not matched to a gene; V was cut back by 6 bases and J by 3 bases. CDR1 and CDR2 from the germline V gene are SGHTA and FQGTGA. The CDR3 contains 16 residues. The CDR3 coding sequence is TGTGCCAGCAGGCGACAGGGCGAGGGGCACACCGGGGAGCTGTTTTTT. Translating gives CASRRQGEGHTGELFF.

The J gene is TRBJ2-3, the V gene TRBV5-4, with TRBD2 matching over 8 bases. Germline lookup yields CDR1 SGHNT and CDR2 YYREEE (reference sequence). This CDR3 comprises 16 residues. V shed 4 bases and J 6 bases; nucleotides not matched to a gene: 13. This CDR3 reads CASSLSLSGSRDTQYF. The CDR3 bases are TGTGCCAGCAGCCTAAGTCTGAGCGGGAGTCGGGATACGCAGTATTTT.

The chain has TRBV6-6 and TRBJ2-5, with D hard to call. Per germline, CDR1 MNHNY and CDR2 SVGAGI (reference sequence). This CDR3 region has 13 residues. Trimming pared 2 bases from V and 0 bases from J, leaving 4 bases between. The CDR3 DNA reads TGTGCCAGCAGTTACACGGACCAAGAGACCCAGTACTTC. As protein: CASSYTDQETQYF.

The V gene is TRBV28, the J gene TRBJ1-6; TRBD1 might be the D (6 bases). This CDR3 comprises 17 residues. V was pared by 5 bases and J by 9 bases, with 23 bases between. Germline V gives CDR1 MDHEN, CDR2 SYDVKM. For the CDR3, the DNA is TGTGCCAGCAGTCCTACGACAGGTTTGGGATACATTTCACCCCTCCACTTT. Amino acids: CASSPTTGLGYISPLHF.

The gene calls are TRBV27 and TRBJ1-2; TRBD1 aligns across 8 bases. V gave up 4 bases and J gave up 8 bases; unmatched junction bases: 12. The CDR3 consists of 15 residues. From germline, CDR1 is MNHEY and CDR2 SMNVEV (reference sequence). CDR3 sequence reads: CASSSPGQGRGGYTF. CDR3 DNA: TGTGCCAGCAGTTCGCCCGGACAGGGACGAGGGGGCTACACCTTC.

This clone occurred a few times. V gene TRBV28 combines with J gene TRBJ1-6; D remains ambiguous. With 8 bases removed from V and 7 bases from J, the gap between germline ends came to 9 bases. The CDR3 is 12 amino acids. Germline CDR1 reads MDHEN; CDR2 reads SYDVKM. The DNA of the CDR3 is TGTGCCAGCCGGACGGGAAATTCACCCCTCCACTTT. Its translation is CASRTGNSPLHF.

This clone was counted a single time. The chain uses TRBV18 and TRBJ2-5; 7 bases line up with TRBD1. V lost 5 bases to trimming and J lost 0 bases; unmatched junction nucleotides: 6. The V gene's germline CDR1 is KGHSH and CDR2 LQKENI. There are 15 residues in the CDR3. In DNA form, the CDR3 reads TGTGCCAGCTCATCCGGGACAGCGCACCAAGAGACCCAGTACTTC. It is translated as CASSSGTAHQETQYF.

The gene calls are TRBV24-1 and TRBJ2-5, with a weak D call TRBD1 (6 bases). Deletions cut 3 bases from V and 3 bases from J, with 7 bases between. Germline V gene sequence: CDR1 KGHDR, CDR2 SFDVKD. This CDR3 has 13 residues. The CDR3 region has the DNA TGTGCCACCAGTGATCGGACAGAAGAGACCCAGTACTTC. It translates to CATSDRTEETQYF.

The chain joins TRBV10-3 to TRBJ2-1, with 11 bases identical to TRBD2. The CDR3 totals 15 residues. V shed 6 bases and J 6 bases; nucleotides not matched to a gene: 7. CDR1 is ENHRY and CDR2 is SYGVKD in the germline V gene. CDR3 region: CAISPTSGSGNEQFF. The CDR3, as DNA: TGTGCCATCAGCCCAACTAGCGGGAGTGGCAATGAGCAGTTCTTC.

The chain employs TRBV5-4 and TRBJ2-2; 12 bases are shared with TRBD1. The CDR3 is made up of 18 amino acids. Germline V gene sequence: CDR1 SGHNT, CDR2 YYREEE (reference sequence). Trimming cost V 5 bases and J 0 bases; bases outside gene matches: 8. This CDR3 reads CASRKGQGAGANTGELFF. CDR3 in DNA: TGTGCCAGCAGGAAGGGACAGGGGGCAGGAGCGAACACCGGGGAGCTGTTTTTT. The entire variable domain, with the rest obtained from reference TRBV5-4 and TRBJ2-2, is as follows: ETGVTQSPTHLIKTRGQQVTLRCSSQSGHNTVSWYQQALGQGPQFIFQYYREEENGRGNFPPRFSGLQFPNYSSELNVNALELDDSALYLCASRKGQGAGANTGELFFGEGSRLTVL.